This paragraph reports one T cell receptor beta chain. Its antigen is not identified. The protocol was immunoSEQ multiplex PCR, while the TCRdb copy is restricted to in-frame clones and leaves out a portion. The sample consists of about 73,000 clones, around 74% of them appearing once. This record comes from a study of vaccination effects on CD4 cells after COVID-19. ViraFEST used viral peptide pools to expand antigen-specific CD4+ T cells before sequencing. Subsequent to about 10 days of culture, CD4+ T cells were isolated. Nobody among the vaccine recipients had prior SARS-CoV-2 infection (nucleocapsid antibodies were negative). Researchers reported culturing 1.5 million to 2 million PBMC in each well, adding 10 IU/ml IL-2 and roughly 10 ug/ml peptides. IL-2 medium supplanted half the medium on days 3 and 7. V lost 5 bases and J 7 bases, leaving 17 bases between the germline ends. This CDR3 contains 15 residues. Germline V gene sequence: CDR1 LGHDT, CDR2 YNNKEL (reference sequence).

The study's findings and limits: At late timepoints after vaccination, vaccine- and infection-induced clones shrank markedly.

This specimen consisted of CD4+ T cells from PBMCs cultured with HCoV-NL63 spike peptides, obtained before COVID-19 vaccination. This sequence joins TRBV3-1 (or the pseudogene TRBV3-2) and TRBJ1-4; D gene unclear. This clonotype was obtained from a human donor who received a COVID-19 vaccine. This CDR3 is CASSWRVTPREKLFF. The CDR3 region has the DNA TGTGCCAGCAGCTGGAGGGTTACCCCTCGTGAAAAACTGTTTTTT.